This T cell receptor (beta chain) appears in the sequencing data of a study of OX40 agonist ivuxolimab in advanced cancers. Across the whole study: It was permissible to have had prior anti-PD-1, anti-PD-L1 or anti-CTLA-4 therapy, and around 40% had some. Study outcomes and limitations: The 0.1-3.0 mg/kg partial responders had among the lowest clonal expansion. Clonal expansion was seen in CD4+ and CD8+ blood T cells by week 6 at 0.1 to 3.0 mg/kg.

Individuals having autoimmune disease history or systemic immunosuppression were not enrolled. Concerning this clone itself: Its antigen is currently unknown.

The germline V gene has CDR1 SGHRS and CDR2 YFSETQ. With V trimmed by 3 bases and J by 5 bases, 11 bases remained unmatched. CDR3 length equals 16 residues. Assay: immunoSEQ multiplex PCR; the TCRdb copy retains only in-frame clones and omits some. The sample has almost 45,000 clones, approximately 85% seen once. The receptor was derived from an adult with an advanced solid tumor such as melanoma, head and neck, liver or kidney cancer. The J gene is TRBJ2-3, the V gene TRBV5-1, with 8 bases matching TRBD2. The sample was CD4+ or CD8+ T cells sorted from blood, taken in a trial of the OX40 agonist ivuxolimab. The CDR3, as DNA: TGCGCCAGCAGCTCCTACGTAGCGGGGATCGTAGATACGCAGTATTTT. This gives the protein CASSSYVAGIVDTQYF.